Listed below are T cell receptor beta chains from one sample, sequenced in a study of shared clonotypes between healthy human individuals. Clones were read by immunoSEQ multiplex PCR, and TCRdb kept only the in-frame ones, dropping some. The repertoire has a few hundred thousand clones, under 80% of them found once; the top ten carry around 10%. The sequenced sample was memory CD4+ T cells sorted from blood. All receptors derive from a man aged 25-45 years in good health. CDR3s include the opening cysteine and the closing phenylalanine or tryptophan. D genes are given only for firm matches. Expanded clones are given a class, and other clones once, few, many or no size at all.

d_gene: TRBD1
j_gene: TRBJ1-1
v_gene: TRBV9
abundance: -
CDR3aa: CASSVGGQGSEAFF
CDR3nt: TGTGCCAGCAGCGTAGGGGGACAGGGGAGTGAAGCTTTCTTT

d_gene: -
j_gene: TRBJ2-7
v_gene: TRBV2
abundance: once
CDR3aa: CASSEAEPPNSYEQYF
CDR3nt: TGTGCCAGCAGTGAAGCAGAACCGCCGAACTCCTACGAGCAGTACTTC

d_gene: TRBD2
j_gene: TRBJ2-1
v_gene: TRBV5-1
abundance: -
CDR3aa: CASSLQEAGFLDEQFF
CDR3nt: TGCGCCAGCAGCCTCCAAGAAGCGGGATTTTTAGATGAGCAGTTCTTC

d_gene: -
j_gene: TRBJ1-5
v_gene: TRBV10-2
abundance: few
CDR3aa: CATGQYNQPQHF
CDR3nt: TGCGCCACTGGACAGTACAATCAGCCCCAGCATTTT

d_gene: TRBD2
j_gene: TRBJ2-7
v_gene: TRBV7-2
abundance: -
CDR3aa: CASSFIGRNYEQYF
CDR3nt: TGTGCCAGCAGCTTTATCGGGAGGAACTACGAGCAGTACTTC

d_gene: TRBD1
j_gene: TRBJ2-1
v_gene: TRBV5-1
abundance: -
CDR3aa: CASSLGTGEAYNEQFF
CDR3nt: TGCGCCAGCAGCTTAGGGACAGGGGAAGCCTACAATGAGCAGTTCTTC

d_gene: -
j_gene: TRBJ2-7
v_gene: TRBV10-3
abundance: -
CDR3aa: CAIGVDNYEQYF
CDR3nt: TGTGCCATCGGTGTGGACAACTACGAGCAGTACTTC

d_gene: TRBD2
j_gene: TRBJ2-7
v_gene: TRBV19
abundance: -
CDR3aa: CASSYKAGPQYF
CDR3nt: TGTGCCAGTAGCTACAAAGCGGGGCCCCAGTACTTC

d_gene: TRBD2
j_gene: TRBJ2-2
v_gene: TRBV6-1
abundance: -
CDR3aa: CAATGLAAHTGELFF
CDR3nt: TGTGCCGCCACAGGACTAGCGGCGCACACCGGGGAGCTGTTTTTT

d_gene: -
j_gene: TRBJ2-7
v_gene: TRBV5-4
abundance: few
CDR3aa: CASSLDGSSLSEQYF
CDR3nt: TGTGCCAGCAGCTTGGACGGGAGTAGCCTCTCCGAGCAGTACTTC

d_gene: TRBD1
j_gene: TRBJ1-4
v_gene: TRBV18
abundance: once
CDR3aa: CASSPPGGVEKLFF
CDR3nt: TGTGCCAGCTCACCCCCAGGGGGGGTTGAAAAACTGTTTTTT

d_gene: TRBD2
j_gene: TRBJ2-3
v_gene: TRBV5-1
abundance: once
CDR3aa: CASSLAPSGRLITDTQYF
CDR3nt: TGCGCCAGCAGCTTGGCCCCTAGCGGGAGGCTAATCACAGATACGCAGTATTTT

d_gene: -
j_gene: TRBJ2-7
v_gene: TRBV4-1
abundance: -
CDR3aa: CASSQEVGLPRSEQYF
CDR3nt: TGCGCCAGCAGCCAGGAGGTGGGACTGCCTCGGTCCGAGCAGTACTTC

d_gene: -
j_gene: TRBJ2-7
v_gene: TRBV29-1
abundance: few
CDR3aa: CSVALSSYEQYF
CDR3nt: TGCAGCGTTGCCCTGAGCTCCTACGAGCAGTACTTC

d_gene: -
j_gene: TRBJ1-1
v_gene: TRBV7-9
abundance: -
CDR3aa: CASGPEGLMNTEAFF
CDR3nt: TGTGCCAGCGGACCGGAGGGGCTTATGAACACTGAAGCTTTCTTT

d_gene: -
j_gene: TRBJ2-7
v_gene: TRBV7-9
abundance: many
CDR3aa: CASSQAGVDYEQYF
CDR3nt: TGTGCCAGCAGCCAAGCCGGGGTCGATTACGAGCAGTACTTC

d_gene: -
j_gene: TRBJ1-2
v_gene: TRBV2
abundance: -
CDR3aa: CASSSEGRAGGYTF
CDR3nt: TGTGCCAGCAGCTCCGAGGGCCGGGCCGGTGGCTACACCTTC